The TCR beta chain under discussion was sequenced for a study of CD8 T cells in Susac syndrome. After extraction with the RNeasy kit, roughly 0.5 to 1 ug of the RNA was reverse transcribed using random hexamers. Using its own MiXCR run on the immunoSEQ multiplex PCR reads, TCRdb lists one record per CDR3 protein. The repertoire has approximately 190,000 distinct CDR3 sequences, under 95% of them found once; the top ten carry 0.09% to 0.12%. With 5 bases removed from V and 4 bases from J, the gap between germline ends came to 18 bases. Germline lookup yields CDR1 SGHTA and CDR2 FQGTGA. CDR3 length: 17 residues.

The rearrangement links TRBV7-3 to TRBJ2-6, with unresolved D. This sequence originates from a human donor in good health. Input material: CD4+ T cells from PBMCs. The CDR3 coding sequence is TGTGCCAGCAGCCCGACATATCCACCGATGGGGGCCAACGTCCTGACTTTC. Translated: CASSPTYPPMGANVLTF.